This T cell receptor (beta chain) is drawn from a study of T cell repertoires in cytomegalovirus infection. The germline gives CDR1 SSHAT, CDR2 FNYEAQ (reference sequence). CDR3 length: 15 amino acids. TCRdb re-analysed the reads in MiXCR, keeping a single row per CDR3 protein. The sample consists of approximately 500,000 distinct CDR3 sequences, about 33% of them appearing once. This clonotype has only a few counts. Its specificity is not known. Here the sequenced sample was cultured PBMCs, taken from culture after CMV antigen stimulation. The receptor was isolated from a human donor in good health (CMV status not recorded). Some clones in this sample may be carry-over from other donors' samples. V and J are TRBV7-7 and TRBJ2-7; D perhaps matches TRBD1 (5 bases). The CDR3 DNA sequence: TGTGCTAGCAGGCCTACTACAGGTTTTACCTACGAGCAGTACGTC. As protein: CASRPTTGFTYEQYV.